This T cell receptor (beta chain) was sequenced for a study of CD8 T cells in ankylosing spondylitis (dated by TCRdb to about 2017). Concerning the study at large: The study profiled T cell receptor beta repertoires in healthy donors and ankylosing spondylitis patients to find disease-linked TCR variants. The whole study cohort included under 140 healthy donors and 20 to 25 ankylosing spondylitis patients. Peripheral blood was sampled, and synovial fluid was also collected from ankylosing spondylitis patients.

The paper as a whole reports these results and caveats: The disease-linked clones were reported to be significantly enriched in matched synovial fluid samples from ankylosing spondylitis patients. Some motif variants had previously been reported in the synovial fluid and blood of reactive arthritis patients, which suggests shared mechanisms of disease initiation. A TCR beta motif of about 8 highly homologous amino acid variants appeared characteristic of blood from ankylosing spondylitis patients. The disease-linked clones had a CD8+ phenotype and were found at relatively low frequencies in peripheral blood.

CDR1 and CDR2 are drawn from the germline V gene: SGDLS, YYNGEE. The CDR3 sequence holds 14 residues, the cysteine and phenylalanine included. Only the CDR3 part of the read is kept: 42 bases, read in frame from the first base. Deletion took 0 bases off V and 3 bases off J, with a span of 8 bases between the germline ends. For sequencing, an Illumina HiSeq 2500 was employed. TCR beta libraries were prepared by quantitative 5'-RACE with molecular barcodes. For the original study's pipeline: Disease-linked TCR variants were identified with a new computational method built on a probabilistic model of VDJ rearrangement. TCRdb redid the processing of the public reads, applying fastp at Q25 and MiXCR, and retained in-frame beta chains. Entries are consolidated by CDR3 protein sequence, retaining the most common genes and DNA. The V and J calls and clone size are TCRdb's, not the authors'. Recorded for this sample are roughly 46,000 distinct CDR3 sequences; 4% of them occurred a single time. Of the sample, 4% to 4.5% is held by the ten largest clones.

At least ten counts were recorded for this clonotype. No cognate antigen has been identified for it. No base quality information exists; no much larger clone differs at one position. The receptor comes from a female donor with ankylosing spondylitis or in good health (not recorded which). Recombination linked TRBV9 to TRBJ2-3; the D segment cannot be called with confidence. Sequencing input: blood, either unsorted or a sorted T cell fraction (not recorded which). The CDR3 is CASSVVLGTDTQYF. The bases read TGTGCCAGCAGCGTAGTCCTAGGAACAGATACGCAGTATTTT. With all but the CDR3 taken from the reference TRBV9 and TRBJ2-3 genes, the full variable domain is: DSGVTQTPKHLITATGQRVTLRCSPRSGDLSVYWYQQSLDQGLQFLIQYYNGEERAKGNILERFSAQQFPDLHSELNLSSLELGDSALYFCASSVVLGTDTQYFGPGTRLTVL.